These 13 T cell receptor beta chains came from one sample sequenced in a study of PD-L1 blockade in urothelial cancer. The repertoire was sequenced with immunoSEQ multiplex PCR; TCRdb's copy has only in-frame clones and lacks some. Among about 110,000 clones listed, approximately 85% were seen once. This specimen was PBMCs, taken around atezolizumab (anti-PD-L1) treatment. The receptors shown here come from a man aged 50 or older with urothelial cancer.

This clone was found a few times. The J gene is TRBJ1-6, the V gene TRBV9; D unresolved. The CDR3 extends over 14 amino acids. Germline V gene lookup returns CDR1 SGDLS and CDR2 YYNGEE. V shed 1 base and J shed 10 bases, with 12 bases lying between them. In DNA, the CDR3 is TGTGCCAGCAGCGTAACTTACGGGGAATCACCCCTCCACTTT. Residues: CASSVTYGESPLHF. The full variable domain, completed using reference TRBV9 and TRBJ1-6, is DSGVTQTPKHLITATGQRVTLRCSPRSGDLSVYWYQQSLDQGLQFLIQYYNGEERAKGNILERFSAQQFPDLHSELNLSSLELGDSALYFCASSVTYGESPLHFGNGTRLTVT.

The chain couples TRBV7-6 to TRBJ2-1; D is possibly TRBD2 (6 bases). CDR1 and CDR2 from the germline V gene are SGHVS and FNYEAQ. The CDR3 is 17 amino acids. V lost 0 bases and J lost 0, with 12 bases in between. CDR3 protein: CASSLASREYSYNEQFF. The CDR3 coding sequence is TGTGCCAGCAGCTTAGCCTCCCGGGAGTACTCCTACAATGAGCAGTTCTTC.

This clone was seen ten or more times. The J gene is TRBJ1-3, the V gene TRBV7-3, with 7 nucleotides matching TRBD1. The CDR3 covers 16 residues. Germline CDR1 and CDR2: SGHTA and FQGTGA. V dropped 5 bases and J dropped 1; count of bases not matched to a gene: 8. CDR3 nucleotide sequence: TGTGCCAGCAGCCTCGGGACAGCTAATTCTGGAAACACCATATATTTT. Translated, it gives CASSLGTANSGNTIYF.

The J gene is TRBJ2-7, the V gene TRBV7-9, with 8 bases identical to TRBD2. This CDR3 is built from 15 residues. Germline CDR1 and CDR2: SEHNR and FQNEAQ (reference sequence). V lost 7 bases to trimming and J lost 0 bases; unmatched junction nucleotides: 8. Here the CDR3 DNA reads TGTGCCAGCACCGCGGGAGGCTTGTTCTCCTACGAGCAGTACTTC. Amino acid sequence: CASTAGGLFSYEQYF.

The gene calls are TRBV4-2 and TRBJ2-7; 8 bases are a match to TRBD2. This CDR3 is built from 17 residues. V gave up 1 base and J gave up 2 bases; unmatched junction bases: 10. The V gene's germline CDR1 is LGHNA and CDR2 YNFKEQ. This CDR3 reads CASSQGVSPREAYEQYF. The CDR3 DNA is TGTGCCAGCAGCCAAGGCGTCTCCCCGCGGGAGGCCTACGAGCAGTACTTC.

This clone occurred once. CDR3 DNA sequence: TGTGCCAGCAGCTTTCTAGCGGGGAGCACAGATACGCAGTATTTT. Protein sequence: CASSFLAGSTDTQYF. The V and J genes are TRBV7-9 and TRBJ2-3; 9 positions agree with TRBD2. V shed 3 bases and J 0 bases; nucleotides not matched to a gene: 1. CDR1 and CDR2 (germline): SEHNR, FQNEAQ (reference sequence). CDR3 length: 15 residues.

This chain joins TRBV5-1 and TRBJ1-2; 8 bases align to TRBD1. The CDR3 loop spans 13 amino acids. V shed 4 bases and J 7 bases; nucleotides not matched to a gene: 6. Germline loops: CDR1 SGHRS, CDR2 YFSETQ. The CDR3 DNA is TGCGCCAGCAGCGCCGGACAGGGTGCTGGCTACACCTTC. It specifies CASSAGQGAGYTF.

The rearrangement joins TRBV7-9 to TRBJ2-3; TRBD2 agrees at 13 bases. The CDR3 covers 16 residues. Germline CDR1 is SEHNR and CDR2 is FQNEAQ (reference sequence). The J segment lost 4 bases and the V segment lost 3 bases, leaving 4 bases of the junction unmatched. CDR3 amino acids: CASSFGLAGVPDTQYF. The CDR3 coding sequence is TGTGCCAGCAGCTTCGGACTAGCGGGAGTTCCAGATACGCAGTATTTT.

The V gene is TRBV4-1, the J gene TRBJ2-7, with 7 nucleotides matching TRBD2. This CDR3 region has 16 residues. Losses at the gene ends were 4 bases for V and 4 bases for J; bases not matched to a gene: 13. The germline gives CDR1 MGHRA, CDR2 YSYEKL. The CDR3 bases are TGCGCCAGCAGCCTAACACACGGGGGAGGGAGTTACGAGCAGTACTTC. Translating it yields CASSLTHGGGSYEQYF.

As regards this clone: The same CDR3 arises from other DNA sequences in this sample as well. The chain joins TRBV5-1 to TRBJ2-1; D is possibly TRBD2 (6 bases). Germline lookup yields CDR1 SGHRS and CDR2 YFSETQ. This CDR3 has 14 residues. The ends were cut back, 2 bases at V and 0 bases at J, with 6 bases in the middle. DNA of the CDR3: TGCGCCAGCAGCTTTAGCGGCTCCTACAATGAGCAGTTCTTC. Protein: CASSFSGSYNEQFF.

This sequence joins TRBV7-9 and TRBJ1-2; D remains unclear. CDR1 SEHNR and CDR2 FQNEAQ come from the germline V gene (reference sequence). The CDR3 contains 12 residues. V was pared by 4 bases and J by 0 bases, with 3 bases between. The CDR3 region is CASSSSNYGYTF. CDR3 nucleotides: TGTGCCAGCAGCTCATCTAACTATGGCTACACCTTC.

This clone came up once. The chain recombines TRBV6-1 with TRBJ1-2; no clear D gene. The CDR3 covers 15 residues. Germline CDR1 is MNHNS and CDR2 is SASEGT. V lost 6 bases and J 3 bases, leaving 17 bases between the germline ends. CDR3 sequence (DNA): TGTGCCAGCAGGCACAACGGGGTGTCCTACTATGGCTACACCTTC. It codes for CASRHNGVSYYGYTF.

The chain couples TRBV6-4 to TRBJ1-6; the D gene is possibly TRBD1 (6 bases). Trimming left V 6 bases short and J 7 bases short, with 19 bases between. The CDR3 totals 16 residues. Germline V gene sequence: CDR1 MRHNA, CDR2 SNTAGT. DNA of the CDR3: TGTGCCAGCAGAGCTACAGGGAGTAGAGGAAATTCACCCCTCCACTTT. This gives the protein CASRATGSRGNSPLHF.